One and the same sample provided the 29 T cell receptor beta chains below, sequenced in a study of glioma-infiltrating T cells after dendritic cell vaccination. Clones were read by immunoSEQ multiplex PCR, and TCRdb kept only the in-frame ones, dropping some. Found here are 93,000 or so clones, roughly four fifths of them singletons; the top ten hold less than 15%. Sample: blood, taken before dendritic cell vaccination. These TCRs come from a human donor with glioblastoma.

The chain joins TRBV6-1 to TRBJ2-7, with 7 bases aligning to TRBD1. The CDR3 contains 15 residues. Germline V lookup: CDR1 MNHNS, CDR2 SASEGT. J lost 3 bases, V lost 1 base, and 6 bases had no gene match. CDR3 protein: CASSEGGTAVYEQYF. In nucleotides, the CDR3 is TGTGCCAGCAGTGAAGGGGGGACAGCAGTCTACGAGCAGTACTTC.

The V call is TRBV19, the J call TRBJ1-3, with TRBD1 as a possible D gene (6 bases). The length of the CDR3 is 16 residues. Trimming left V 6 bases short and J 0 bases short, with 15 bases between. Per germline, CDR1 LNHDA and CDR2 SQIVND (reference sequence). The CDR3 DNA reads as TGTGCCAGTAGCCCGGGGGGGGCGGCCTCTGGAAACACCATATATTTT. This gives the protein CASSPGGAASGNTIYF. The complete variable domain, with remaining parts taken from reference TRBV19 and TRBJ1-3, reads DGGITQSPKYLFRKEGQNVTLSCEQNLNHDAMYWYRQDPGQGLRLIYYSQIVNDFQKGDIAEGYSVSREKKESFPLTVTSAQKNPTAFYLCASSPGGAASGNTIYFGEGSWLTVV.

This chain links TRBV5-1 with TRBJ2-1; TRBD1 matches at 8 bases. Trimming cost V 0 bases and J 2 bases; bases outside gene matches: 4. The CDR3 sequence is 16 residues long. Germline loops: CDR1 SGHRS, CDR2 YFSETQ. The CDR3 reads CASSLAGQGPYNEQFF. The CDR3 DNA reads as TGCGCCAGCAGCTTGGCTGGACAGGGCCCCTACAATGAGCAGTTCTTC.

The rearrangement links TRBV7-9 to TRBJ2-7; 8 bases match TRBD1. Per germline, CDR1 SEHNR and CDR2 FQNEAQ (reference sequence). V lost 5 bases, J lost 2 bases, and 5 bases stayed unmatched. The CDR3 length is 14 residues. The CDR3 nucleotides read TGTGCCAGCAGCGCGACAGGGGCCCCCTACGAGCAGTACTTC. Translating it yields CASSATGAPYEQYF.

The chain couples TRBV4-1 to TRBJ2-7; 7 bases are a match to TRBD1. The CDR3 is 16 residues long. Germline V CDR1 and CDR2: MGHRA, YSYEKL. The ends lost 0 bases at V and 2 bases at J; junction bases unmatched: 7. CDR3 coding DNA: TGCGCCAGCAGCCAAGAGGTTCAGGGGGTAACCTACGAGCAGTACTTC. As protein: CASSQEVQGVTYEQYF.

This chain connects TRBV27 to TRBJ2-6, with D tentatively TRBD2 (5 bases). Germline loops: CDR1 MNHEY, CDR2 SMNVEV (reference sequence). The CDR3 is 15 residues long. V was clipped by 7 bases and J by 0 bases, with 10 bases between them. Here the CDR3 reads CASKEDLSGANVLTF. The DNA for the CDR3 is TGTGCCAGCAAGGAGGATCTCTCTGGGGCCAACGTCCTGACTTTC. The entire variable domain, with the rest obtained from reference TRBV27 and TRBJ2-6, is as follows: EAQVTQNPRYLITVTGKKLTVTCSQNMNHEYMSWYRQDPGLGLRQIYYSMNVEVTDKGDVPEGYKVSRKEKRNFPLILESPSPNQTSLYFCASKEDLSGANVLTFGAGSRLTVL.

This chain connects TRBV11-1 to TRBJ1-5, with a weak D call TRBD1 (6 bases). This CDR3 region has 16 residues. V shed 5 bases and J shed 0 bases, with 14 bases lying between them. Germline CDR1 reads SGHAT; CDR2 reads FQDESV (reference sequence). CDR3 residues: CASSPRQVGSNQPQHF. The CDR3 region has the DNA TGTGCCAGCAGCCCTAGACAGGTAGGTAGCAATCAGCCCCAGCATTTT.

V gene TRBV5-6 combines with J gene TRBJ2-5; no clear D gene. The ends were cut back, 4 bases at V and 5 bases at J, with 6 bases in the middle. The CDR3 contains 11 residues. Per germline, CDR1 SGHDT and CDR2 YYEEEE. CDR3 sequence reads: CASSAAETQYF. CDR3 nucleotide sequence: TGTGCCAGCAGCGCGGCTGAGACCCAGTACTTC.

This clone was seen a handful of times. The chain recombines TRBV20-1 with TRBJ2-6; possible D gene TRBD2, 5 bases. Germline loops: CDR1 DFQATT, CDR2 SNEGSKA (reference sequence). The V end lost 3 bases, the J end lost 11 bases, and 8 bases lay between the germline ends. The CDR3 covers 11 residues. The CDR3 loop is CSARSGYVLTF. As DNA, the CDR3 is TGCAGTGCTAGGTCGGGATACGTCCTGACTTTC.

The J gene is TRBJ2-5, the V gene TRBV27, with 11 bases aligning to TRBD1. Germline V gene sequence: CDR1 MNHEY, CDR2 SMNVEV (reference sequence). The ends lost 0 bases at V and 5 bases at J; junction bases unmatched: 2. The CDR3 totals 15 residues. The CDR3 loop reads CASSLSDRGRETQYF. For the CDR3, the DNA is TGTGCCAGCAGTTTATCGGACAGGGGGCGGGAGACCCAGTACTTC.

This chain connects TRBV6-4 to TRBJ2-7; TRBD1 aligns across 8 bases. V lost 8 bases, J lost 4 bases, and 4 bases stayed unmatched. The germline V gene encodes CDR1 MRHNA and CDR2 SNTAGT. This CDR3 is built from 12 residues. The CDR3 loop reads CASQGAQYEQYF. For the CDR3, the DNA is TGTGCCAGCCAGGGGGCGCAATACGAGCAGTACTTC.

The chain is built from TRBV30 and TRBJ1-1; no clear D gene. The V end lost 2 bases, the J end lost 4 bases, and 14 bases lay between the germline ends. CDR1 and CDR2 from the germline V gene are GTSNPN and SVGIG (reference sequence). This CDR3 comprises 14 residues. CDR3 coding DNA: TGTGCCTGGAGTTTCGGCGGGAGTTTCACTGAAGCTTTCTTT. Amino acid sequence: CAWSFGGSFTEAFF.

The chain employs TRBV6-1 and TRBJ2-7; D gene unclear. V was shortened by 5 bases and J by 7 bases, with 9 bases between the two germline ends. The CDR3 loop spans 11 amino acids. Germline V lookup: CDR1 MNHNS, CDR2 SASEGT. For the CDR3, the DNA is TGTGCCAGCAGTTTAGTGGAGGAGCAGTACTTC. Translation gives CASSLVEEQYF.

V and J are TRBV16 and TRBJ2-7; D not certain. The CDR3 length is 14 residues. The V gene's germline CDR1 is KGHSY and CDR2 FQNENV. The V gene lost 4 bases and the J gene lost 2 bases, with 12 bases spanning the gap. The DNA for the CDR3 is TGTGCCAGCAGCCCCTTGACTGTAACCTACGAGCAGTACTTC. This gives the protein CASSPLTVTYEQYF.

V usage is TRBV27 and J usage is TRBJ2-3, with D possibly matching TRBD2 (6 bases). With 5 bases removed from V and 0 bases from J, the gap between germline ends came to 9 bases. In germline, CDR1 is MNHEY, CDR2 SMNVEV (reference sequence). This CDR3 region has 14 residues. The CDR3 spells CASSRGTSTDTQYF. The CDR3 nucleotides are TGTGCCAGCAGTCGCGGGACTAGCACAGATACGCAGTATTTT.

The V and J genes are TRBV4-1 and TRBJ1-5, with D possibly TRBD1 on 6 matching bases. Trimming left V 1 base short and J 4 bases short, with 14 bases between. Germline loops: CDR1 MGHRA, CDR2 YSYEKL. The CDR3 runs to 16 residues. The CDR3 loop reads CASSQGQGSGNQPQHF. DNA of the CDR3: TGCGCCAGCAGCCAAGGGCAGGGGTCGGGGAATCAGCCCCAGCATTTT.

The genes are TRBV7-2 and TRBJ1-6; 7 bases align to TRBD1. Germline loops: CDR1 SGHTA, CDR2 FQGNSA. The CDR3 consists of 16 residues. The trim removed 2 bases at V and 8 bases at J, leaving 9 bases unmatched. This CDR3 is CASSLSPIGGHSPLHF. In DNA, the CDR3 is TGTGCCAGCAGCTTATCGCCGATAGGGGGCCATTCACCCCTCCACTTT. Full variable domain (outside the CDR3, taken from reference TRBV7-2 and TRBJ1-6): GAGVSQSPSNKVTEKGKDVELRCDPISGHTALYWYRQSLGQGLEFLIYFQGNSAPDKSGLPSDRFSAERTGGSVSTLTIQRTQQEDSAVYLCASSLSPIGGHSPLHFGNGTRLTVT.

This CDR3 is CASSPSGEQPQHF. CDR3 DNA sequence: TGCGCCAGCAGCCCCAGCGGGGAACAGCCCCAGCATTTT. This rearrangement joins TRBV5-1 to TRBJ1-5; D ambiguous. The CDR3 length is 13 residues. Trimming cost V 4 bases and J 7 bases, with 12 bases left between them. Germline V gene lookup returns CDR1 SGHRS and CDR2 YFSETQ. The full variable domain, in which reference TRBV5-1 and TRBJ1-5 provide the parts outside the CDR3, is KAGVTQTPRYLIKTRGQQVTLSCSPISGHRSVSWYQQTPGQGLQFLFEYFSETQRNKGNFPGRFSGRQFSNSRSEMNVSTLELGDSALYLCASSPSGEQPQHFGDGTRLSIL.

Regarding this clone: The same CDR3 can be traced to other DNA sequences in this sample. The chain combines TRBV5-1 with TRBJ1-1; possible D gene TRBD1, 5 bases. The CDR3 loop spans 13 amino acids. The ends were cut back, 1 base at V and 4 bases at J, with 8 bases in the middle. Germline CDR1 and CDR2: SGHRS and YFSETQ. CDR3 in DNA: TGCGCCAGCAGCTTGCGGGGGGGCACTGAAGCTTTCTTT. Its translation: CASSLRGGTEAFF.

The chain employs TRBV5-1 and TRBJ2-7, with TRBD1 as a possible D gene (5 bases). V was cut by 0 bases and J by 4 bases, with 11 bases left in between. The germline gives CDR1 SGHRS, CDR2 YFSETQ. The CDR3 has 14 amino acids. The CDR3 region has the DNA TGCGCCAGCAGCTTGGCAGGCAGGGCGTACGAGCAGTACTTC. Amino acid sequence: CASSLAGRAYEQYF. Drawing the rest from reference TRBV5-1 and TRBJ2-7, the complete variable domain is KAGVTQTPRYLIKTRGQQVTLSCSPISGHRSVSWYQQTPGQGLQFLFEYFSETQRNKGNFPGRFSGRQFSNSRSEMNVSTLELGDSALYLCASSLAGRAYEQYFGPGTRLTVT.

V and J are TRBV5-6 and TRBJ1-5, with a possible D match to TRBD1 (5 bases). The CDR3 sequence is 17 residues long. The V and J ends lost 4 bases and 0 bases respectively, with 17 bases between them. Germline values: CDR1 SGHDT, CDR2 YYEEEE. The CDR3 nucleotides read TGTGCCAGCAGCCGAAAGCAGGGTTGGTATAGCAATCAGCCCCAGCATTTT. This translates into CASSRKQGWYSNQPQHF.

V is TRBV30 and J is TRBJ1-6, with D perhaps matching TRBD1 (5 bases). Trimming took 8 bases from V and 5 from J, leaving 13 bases between them. The CDR3 totals 13 residues. CDR1 and CDR2 (germline): GTSNPN, SVGIG (reference sequence). The CDR3 here is CAAQGGNNSPLHF. CDR3 coding DNA: TGTGCCGCTCAGGGAGGGAATAATTCACCCCTCCACTTT. Full variable domain (outside the CDR3, taken from reference TRBV30 and TRBJ1-6): SQTIHQWPATLVQPVGSPLSLECTVEGTSNPNLYWYRQAAGRGLQLLFYSVGIGQISSEVPQNLSASRPQDRQFILSSKKLLLSDSGFYLCAAQGGNNSPLHFGNGTRLTVT.

The chain joins TRBV2 to TRBJ2-2; D might be TRBD2 (6 bases). V was clipped by 5 bases and J by 0 bases, with 16 bases between them. The CDR3 runs to 17 residues. Germline-derived CDR1 and CDR2 are SNHLY and FYNNEI. CDR3: CASSQDSGSTNTGELFF. CDR3 in DNA: TGTGCCAGCAGTCAAGATAGCGGATCGACGAACACCGGGGAGCTGTTTTTT.

The chain combines TRBV10-3 with TRBJ2-1, with 9 bases fitting TRBD1. The V gene's germline CDR1 is ENHRY and CDR2 SYGVKD. Losses at the gene ends were 9 bases for V and 3 bases for J; bases not matched to a gene: 3. CDR3 length: 13 amino acids. CDR3 amino acids: CAIRQGDYNEQFF. DNA of the CDR3: TGTGCCATTCGACAGGGGGACTACAATGAGCAGTTCTTC.

V and J are TRBV19 and TRBJ1-4, with D tentatively TRBD1 (5 bases). The CDR3 sequence is 14 residues long. V was pared by 1 base and J by 15 bases, with 18 bases between. Germline V gives CDR1 LNHDA, CDR2 SQIVND (reference sequence). CDR3 sequence reads: CASSIAGSMRTLFF. CDR3 bases: TGTGCCAGTAGTATAGCAGGGTCCATGCGAACTTTGTTTTTT.

This rearrangement joins TRBV9 to TRBJ2-3, with D perhaps TRBD1 (6 bases). This CDR3 is 15 amino acids long. Germline CDR1 is SGDLS and CDR2 is YYNGEE. Trimming took 0 bases from V and 0 from J, leaving 8 bases between them. In DNA form, the CDR3 reads TGTGCCAGCAGCGTAGCTGACAGGAGCACAGATACGCAGTATTTT. Translating gives CASSVADRSTDTQYF.

On this clone itself: The junction and the germline gene differ at one end; a read error may be behind it. V usage is TRBV7-3 and J usage is TRBJ1-1; a weak D match, TRBD1 (5 bases). Germline lookup yields CDR1 SGHTA and CDR2 FQGTGA. The CDR3 extends over 13 amino acids. The CDR3 loop is CAGSLGANTEAFF. The CDR3, as DNA: TGTGCCGGCAGCTTAGGGGCGAACACTGAAGCTTTCTTT.

The chain couples TRBV6-5 to TRBJ1-1; D is ambiguous. The CDR3 covers 14 residues. V was pared by 6 bases and J by 4 bases, with 15 bases between. The germline V gene has CDR1 MNHEY and CDR2 SVGAGI. The CDR3 here is CASRVEVARTEAFF. The DNA for the CDR3 is TGTGCCAGCAGGGTAGAGGTGGCGCGCACTGAAGCTTTCTTT.

There are a few counts of this clone. The chain is built from TRBV28 and TRBJ1-2; D uncertain. CDR1 and CDR2 (germline): MDHEN, SYDVKM. Trimming left V 8 bases short and J 6 bases short, with 10 bases between. The CDR3 covers 11 residues. CDR3 sequence reads: CASDSRDGYTF. In DNA, the CDR3 is TGTGCCAGCGATTCACGGGATGGCTACACCTTC.